The TCR beta chain under discussion was sequenced for a study of blood T cell repertoires in COVID-19. Study summary: Sources were T cells, B-cell-depleted T cells, or PBMCs; the material itself was cDNA or gDNA.

This CDR3 region has 16 residues. The trim removed 5 bases at V and 7 bases at J, leaving 11 bases unmatched. Germline CDR1 reads SGHKS; CDR2 reads YYEKEE (reference sequence). Using immunoSEQ multiplex PCR, the repertoire was profiled, and TCRdb retains in-frame clones only, with some absent. The profile shows around 190,000 clones, 85% to 90% of them singletons. Sequenced material: peripheral blood. This receptor was taken from a human donor in a cohort sampled during active COVID-19. The rearrangement links TRBV5-5 to TRBJ2-2; 10 bases fit TRBD1. CDR3 nucleotide sequence: TGTGCCAGCAGGGAGGGGACAGGGGAAGAGATCGGGGAGCTGTTTTTT. This sequence encodes CASREGTGEEIGELFF.